Listed here are 4 T cell receptor beta chains from one sample, sequenced in a study of T cells in Graves' hyperthyroidism and ophthalmopathy. Amplification yielded TCR beta CDR3 regions, with RNA transcripts as the source. TCR CDR3 underwent first-round RT-PCR with the HTBI primer set. TCRdb passed the multiplex PCR reads through MiXCR, listing each CDR3 protein once. This repertoire shows around 420,000 distinct CDR3 sequences, approximately 15% found once; its top ten account for approximately 14%. The sample was blood. Every receptor here comes from a woman in her late teens or twenties with Graves' hyperthyroidism.

The CDR3 DNA reads as TGTGCCAGCAGCCCCTCGTCGGATAGCACAGATACGCAGTATTTT. It codes for CASSPSSDSTDTQYF. The chain joins TRBV7-2 to TRBJ2-3; D gene uncertain. Germline assignment: CDR1 SGHTA and CDR2 FQGNSA. Trimming took off 5 bases at V and 0 bases at J, with 12 bases between the two ends. The CDR3 runs to 15 residues.

The V and J genes are TRBV20-1 and TRBJ1-1; maybe TRBD1 (6 bases). This CDR3 spans 12 amino acids. The germline V and J ends were trimmed by 6 bases and 6 bases, with 14 bases remaining between them. Germline values: CDR1 DFQATT, CDR2 SNEGSKA (reference sequence). CDR3 sequence: CSAARGRAEAFF. The DNA of the CDR3 is TGCAGTGCCGCGAGGGGGAGGGCTGAAGCTTTCTTT.

A few counts support this clonotype. The chain couples TRBV15 to TRBJ2-6; a weak D match, TRBD1 (5 bases). Between the trimmed V and J ends, which lost 1 base and 2 bases, there was a span of 15 bases. The length of the CDR3 is 18 residues. The V gene's germline CDR1 is LNHNV and CDR2 YYDKDF (reference sequence). CDR3 region: CATSRGRQFFTGANVLTF. In DNA, the CDR3 is TGTGCCACCAGCAGAGGTCGACAGTTTTTCACTGGGGCCAACGTCCTGACTTTC.

This clonotype was recorded at least ten times. The CDR3 sequence is CASSLATVASTDTQYF. The CDR3 DNA reads as TGCGCCAGCAGCTTGGCGACAGTCGCTAGCACAGATACGCAGTATTTT. V is TRBV5-1 and J is TRBJ2-3, with a possible D match to TRBD1 (5 bases). V lost 0 bases to trimming and J lost 0 bases, with 11 bases between them. In germline, CDR1 is SGHRS, CDR2 YFSETQ. The CDR3 length is 16 residues.